This T cell receptor (beta chain) derives from a study of T-cell memory formation after mild COVID-19. Across the study: The TCR clusters were mostly specific to one donor. Broader study findings: Contracting clones localized mainly to CM and EM when CD4+ and mainly to EMRA when CD8+.

CDR3 length: 15 residues. The V end was cut by 0 bases, the J end by 0 bases, with 11 bases between. Germline V gene data show CDR1 as GTSNPN and CDR2 as SVGIG (reference sequence). A 5'RACE reaction primed in the constant segment made cDNA libraries of TCR alpha and TCR beta, and these carried sample barcodes and UMIs. Each CDR3 protein is one row after TCRdb ran MiXCR on the 5' RACE reads. The repertoire includes tens of thousands of distinct CDR3 sequences, 12% of them detected once, and approximately 23% sits in the top ten. This clonotype appeared a few times. The antigen is not known. The chain couples TRBV30 to TRBJ1-1, with D unclear. The source is a young man who had mild COVID-19 (a few samples of this study predate the infection). Cell type and time point are not known. Input material: PBMCs or a T cell subset sorted from them (not recorded which). The CDR3 DNA sequence: TGTGCCTGGAGTGTACACGAGGGATTGAACACTGAAGCTTTCTTT. It is translated as CAWSVHEGLNTEAFF.